This is a list of T cell receptor beta chains from one sample in a study of control samples from healthy donors and cancer patients. Method: immunoSEQ multiplex PCR; TCRdb's copy keeps in-frame clones and lacks some. Among about 130,000 clones listed, less than 95% were seen once. Sequenced: blood. These receptors were taken from a man aged 30 to 39 in good health. Each CDR3 is given with its conserved first and last residue. Fields, in order: J gene, D gene, clone size, V gene, CDR3 length, CDR3 protein, CDR3 DNA. A D gene is named only where the DNA matches it firmly. Clone sizes are given selectively: once, few, many, or a class where the clone is expanded.

TRBJ1-1 TRBD1 - TRBV6-2/TRBV6-3 14 CASSYTGANTEAFF TGTGCCAGCAGTTACACAGGGGCGAACACTGAAGCTTTCTTT
TRBJ1-5 TRBD1 once TRBV4-1 15 CASSPGQARLEPQHF TGCGCCAGCAGCCCCGGACAGGCCAGGTTGGAGCCCCAGCATTTT
TRBJ2-7 - - TRBV6-2/TRBV6-3 15 CASSYSGVYSYEQYF TGTGCCAGCAGTTACTCAGGGGTTTACTCCTACGAGCAGTACTTC
TRBJ2-1 TRBD1 - TRBV7-8 14 CASSRTGSYNEQFF TGTGCCAGCAGCCGGACAGGTTCCTACAATGAGCAGTTCTTC
TRBJ1-1 - - TRBV5-1 14 CASSLRLMNTEAFF TGCGCCAGCAGCCTAAGGCTCATGAACACTGAAGCTTTCTTT
TRBJ2-2 - - TRBV4-2 16 CASSQSSTGGAGELFF TGTGCCAGCAGCCAATCCTCCACCGGCGGGGCCGGGGAGCTGTTTTTT
TRBJ2-3 TRBD2 - TRBV5-1 16 CASSLVTSGPTDTQYF TGCGCCAGCAGCTTGGTTACTAGCGGACCCACAGATACGCAGTATTTT
TRBJ1-5 TRBD1 - TRBV27 15 CASSLGTGGNQPQHF TGTGCCAGCAGTTTAGGGACAGGGGGAAATCAGCCCCAGCATTTT
TRBJ2-2 TRBD1 - TRBV2 15 CASSEARQGTGELFF TGTGCCAGCAGTGAAGCCAGACAGGGTACCGGGGAGCTGTTTTTT
TRBJ1-1 - - TRBV7-9 14 CASSFLGPLTEAFF TGTGCCAGCAGCTTCCTCGGACCTCTCACTGAAGCTTTCTTT
TRBJ2-3 - - TRBV14 17 CASSQDWASTSTDTQYF TGTGCCAGCAGCCAAGATTGGGCATCTACTAGCACAGATACGCAGTATTTT
TRBJ2-1 TRBD2 - TRBV19 16 CASVSSGGTPYNEQFF TGTGCCAGTGTGTCTAGCGGGGGTACTCCCTACAATGAGCAGTTCTTC
TRBJ2-2 TRBD1 - TRBV24-1 13 CATSETGPGELFF TGTGCCACCTCTGAGACAGGGCCCGGGGAGCTGTTTTTT
TRBJ1-1 TRBD1 - TRBV10-2 13 CASSETTGQGAFF TGCGCCAGCAGTGAGACCACGGGACAGGGGGCTTTCTTT
TRBJ1-1 - - TRBV6-2/TRBV6-3 17 CASSYWGRGLTNTEAFF TGTGCCAGCAGTTACTGGGGCCGAGGGCTAACGAACACTGAAGCTTTCTTT
TRBJ2-3 TRBD1 - TRBV27 14 CASSLDRHPDTQYF TGTGCCAGCAGTTTGGACAGGCACCCCGATACGCAGTATTTT
TRBJ1-2 - - TRBV3-1/TRBV3-2 13 CASSQRGNYGYTF TGTGCCAGCAGCCAAAGGGGTAACTATGGCTACACCTTC
TRBJ2-7 TRBD1 - TRBV19 14 CASSIGTGRYEQYF TGTGCCAGTAGTATCGGGACAGGACGGTACGAGCAGTACTTC
TRBJ1-5 - - TRBV19 13 CAISGRGDQPQHF TGTGCCATTTCGGGCAGGGGTGATCAGCCCCAGCATTTT
TRBJ2-1 - - TRBV10-3 14 CAISDPGLRNEQFF TGTGCCATCAGTGACCCTGGACTACGCAATGAGCAGTTCTTC
TRBJ2-7 TRBD1 - TRBV20-1 14 CSASATGESYEQYF TGCAGTGCTAGTGCGACAGGGGAATCCTACGAGCAGTACTTC
TRBJ2-5 TRBD2 - TRBV11-2 18 CASSSGSAGGRAQETQYF TGTGCCAGCAGCTCGGGGTCCGCGGGGGGCCGTGCTCAGGAGACCCAGTACTTC
TRBJ2-2 TRBD1 - TRBV5-6 14 CASRQTGYTGELFF TGTGCCAGCAGACAGACAGGGTACACCGGGGAGCTGTTTTTT
TRBJ2-7 TRBD1 - TRBV27 14 CASSLTGAPYEQYF TGTGCCAGCAGTTTGACAGGGGCCCCCTACGAGCAGTACTTC
TRBJ1-1 TRBD1 - TRBV27 15 CASSGSDREWTEAFF TGTGCCAGCAGTGGGTCGGACAGGGAGTGGACTGAAGCTTTCTTT
TRBJ2-1 TRBD2 - TRBV6-2/TRBV6-3 17 CASSYGLAGGSYNEQFF TGTGCCAGCAGTTACGGACTAGCGGGGGGGTCCTACAATGAGCAGTTCTTC
TRBJ2-7 TRBD1 - TRBV6-1 14 CASSETGTVNEQYF TGTGCCAGCAGTGAAACTGGGACAGTTAACGAGCAGTACTTC
TRBJ1-2 TRBD1 - TRBV9 14 CASDRPGQDYGYTF TGTGCCAGCGATAGACCGGGACAGGACTATGGCTACACCTTC
TRBJ2-1 - - TRBV6-5 14 CASSYRQTYNEQFF TGTGCCAGCAGTTACAGGCAGACCTACAATGAGCAGTTCTTC
TRBJ1-2 TRBD1 - TRBV18 19 CASSPPRRGQVNKNYGYTF TGTGCCAGCTCACCACCGAGGAGGGGACAGGTGAATAAAAACTATGGCTACACCTTC
TRBJ1-1 TRBD1 - TRBV5-4 14 CASRNRGLWTEAFF TGTGCCAGCAGAAACAGGGGGTTGTGGACTGAAGCTTTCTTT
TRBJ1-3 - - TRBV18 15 CASSPPYTSGNTIYF TGTGCCAGCTCACCTCCCTACACTTCTGGAAACACCATATATTTT
TRBJ2-1 - once TRBV19 12 CASSIGVDEQFF TGTGCCAGTAGTATAGGGGTGGATGAGCAGTTCTTC
TRBJ1-5 - - TRBV28 15 CASSWSAYSNQPQHF TGTGCCAGCAGTTGGTCAGCCTATAGCAATCAGCCCCAGCATTTT
TRBJ1-1 - - TRBV6-5 16 CASSYSRPPYDAEAFF TGTGCCAGCAGTTACTCGAGACCCCCCTACGACGCTGAAGCTTTCTTT
TRBJ2-5 TRBD2 - TRBV14 17 CASSQDLGGGATKTQYF TGTGCCAGCAGCCAAGATCTTGGCGGGGGGGCAACAAAGACCCAGTACTTC
TRBJ2-2 TRBD2 - TRBV7-6 17 CASSSQHRLAGGGELFF TGTGCCAGCAGCTCCCAGCATAGACTAGCGGGGGGCGGGGAGCTGTTTTTT
TRBJ2-7 - - TRBV27 16 CASRLGGGSSSYEQYF TGTGCCAGCAGATTAGGCGGGGGCTCAAGCTCCTACGAGCAGTACTTC
TRBJ2-2 - - TRBV5-1 15 CASGEGPSNTGELFF TGCGCCAGCGGAGAGGGACCTTCGAACACCGGGGAGCTGTTTTTT
TRBJ2-7 - - TRBV27 13 CASSFFEGYEQYF TGTGCCAGCAGTTTCTTCGAGGGCTACGAGCAGTACTTC
TRBJ2-3 TRBD2 - TRBV9 16 CASSVLTSGASDTQYF TGTGCCAGCAGCGTCCTGACTAGCGGGGCCTCAGATACGCAGTATTTT
TRBJ2-7 - - TRBV6-5 14 CASRPTGLSYEQYF TGTGCCAGCAGGCCGACGGGCCTCTCCTACGAGCAGTACTTC